Each of the 23 T cell receptor beta chains below was sequenced from the same sample in a study of blood T cell repertoires in COVID-19 (dated by TCRdb to 2018 to 2020). Receptor amplification or capture employed the immunoSEQ multiplex PCR assay. TCRdb carries this immuneACCESS record with in-frame sequences only. Its versions omit some clonotypes, under half of them owing to an unresolved V gene in the studies checked, with the rest unexplained. For this sample there are 35,000 to 55,000 clones; almost 90% appear just once. The top ten constitute around an eighth of the sample. The source material was peripheral blood. The receptors shown here come from a human donor in a cohort sampled during active COVID-19.

Only a few counts were recorded for this clone. This chain uses TRBV10-1 with TRBJ2-3; possibly TRBD1 for D (5 bases). The CDR3 spans 14 residues. Germline V gene data show CDR1 as WNHNN and CDR2 as SYGVQD (reference sequence). V lost 5 bases to trimming and J lost 3 bases, with 12 bases between them. CDR3 DNA: TGCGCCAGCAGTTCTTTCAGGGAAACAGATACGCAGTATTTT. Amino acids: CASSSFRETDTQYF.

CDR3 loop: CASINGFMNTEAFF. DNA of the CDR3: TGTGCCAGCATAAACGGTTTCATGAACACTGAAGCTTTCTTT. V is TRBV5-5 and J is TRBJ1-1; D not resolved. V lost 6 bases and J 0 bases, leaving 12 bases between the germline ends. Germline loops: CDR1 SGHKS, CDR2 YYEKEE (reference sequence). The length of the CDR3 is 14 residues. Full variable domain (outside the CDR3, taken from reference TRBV5-5 and TRBJ1-1): DAGVTQSPTHLIKTRGQQVTLRCSPISGHKSVSWYQQVLGQGPQFIFQYYEKEERGRGNFPDRFSARQFPNYSSELNVNALLLGDSALYLCASINGFMNTEAFFGQGTRLTVV.

V gene TRBV5-6 combines with J gene TRBJ2-2, with D possibly TRBD2 on 6 matching bases. The CDR3 consists of 16 residues. CDR1 and CDR2 from the germline V gene are SGHDT and YYEEEE. The V and J ends lost 3 bases and 0 bases respectively, with 12 bases between them. CDR3 in DNA: TGTGCCAGCAGCTCCGGGACTCGAGCGAACACCGGGGAGCTGTTTTTT. Encoded protein: CASSSGTRANTGELFF.

This rearrangement joins TRBV10-3 to TRBJ1-1; D gene unclear. The CDR3 loop spans 11 amino acids. Germline loops: CDR1 ENHRY, CDR2 SYGVKD. The V end was cut by 6 bases, the J end by 5 bases, with 7 bases between. This CDR3 reads CAIRAGTEAFF. In DNA, the CDR3 is TGTGCCATCAGGGCCGGGACTGAAGCTTTCTTT.

This clone is a singleton in its sample. V usage is TRBV7-9 and J usage is TRBJ2-3, with 8 bases that match TRBD2. The CDR3 extends over 14 amino acids. The V and J ends lost 4 bases and 8 bases, in that order; junction bases with no gene match: 8. Germline CDR1 and CDR2: SEHNR and FQNEAQ (reference sequence). CDR3 nucleotide sequence: TGTGCCAGCAGCTCCCAGGCGGGGGGTCGTACGCAGTATTTT. This sequence encodes CASSSQAGGRTQYF.

J is TRBJ1-2 and V is TRBV3-1 (or the pseudogene TRBV3-2); maybe TRBD1 (6 bases). The CDR3 has 14 residues. CDR1 and CDR2 from the germline V gene are LGHDT and YNNKEL (reference sequence). V was shortened by 3 bases and J by 3 bases, with 11 bases between the two germline ends. The CDR3 loop is CASSQTGTYYGYTF. The CDR3 bases are TGTGCCAGCAGCCAGACAGGAACTTACTATGGCTACACCTTC.

V is TRBV11-1 and J is TRBJ2-5, with TRBD1 identical over 7 bases. Germline assignment: CDR1 SGHAT and CDR2 FQDESV (reference sequence). V gave up 5 bases and J gave up 3 bases; unmatched junction bases: 12. There are 16 residues in the CDR3. The CDR3 reads CASSLSLTGREETQYF. DNA of the CDR3: TGTGCCAGCAGCCTATCCCTGACAGGGCGGGAAGAGACCCAGTACTTC.

The chain links TRBV19 to TRBJ2-7; 13 bases fit TRBD2. Germline values: CDR1 LNHDA, CDR2 SQIVND (reference sequence). This CDR3 is built from 16 residues. V shed 2 bases and J 6 bases; nucleotides not matched to a gene: 7. CDR3: CASSIQLAGGPGEQYF. In DNA, the CDR3 is TGTGCCAGTAGTATACAACTAGCGGGGGGGCCGGGCGAGCAGTACTTC.

Only one count was recorded for this clone. This rearrangement joins TRBV6-2 or TRBV6-3 to TRBJ2-1; 7 bases are shared with TRBD2. The CDR3 runs 17 residues. With 5 bases clipped from V and 2 bases from J, the junction kept 12 bases outside the gene matches. Germline V gene data show CDR1 as MNHEY and CDR2 as SVGEGT. The CDR3 is CASSLLGGETPYNEQFF. The CDR3 DNA follows: TGTGCCAGCAGTCTCCTTGGGGGGGAGACTCCCTACAATGAGCAGTTCTTC.

The count of this clone is one. V is TRBV6-5 and J is TRBJ1-3; D remains ambiguous. CDR3 length: 14 amino acids. Trimming pared 6 bases from V and 3 bases from J, leaving 12 bases between. From germline, CDR1 is MNHEY and CDR2 SVGAGI. The CDR3 here is CASSTTAGGNTIYF. In DNA, the CDR3 is TGTGCCAGCAGCACTACGGCTGGTGGAAACACCATATATTTT.

The chain combines TRBV6-5 with TRBJ1-2; D perhaps matches TRBD1 (5 bases). CDR1 and CDR2 (germline): MNHEY, SVGAGI. This CDR3 is built from 15 residues. V was clipped by 8 bases and J by 2 bases, with 18 bases between them. CDR3 region: CASLHHGGSNYGYTF. CDR3 bases: TGTGCCAGCCTCCACCACGGGGGATCCAACTATGGCTACACCTTC.

This clone was counted only a few times. The V gene is TRBV6-2 or TRBV6-3, the J gene TRBJ1-1; unclear D gene. The germline V gene encodes CDR1 MNHEY and CDR2 SVGEGT. The CDR3 is 16 amino acids. Between the trimmed V and J ends, which lost 6 bases and 0 bases, there was a span of 17 bases. In nucleotides, the CDR3 is TGTGCCAGCAGCCCATTACAGACACACTTGAACACTGAAGCTTTCTTT. Translating gives CASSPLQTHLNTEAFF.

This sequence joins TRBV5-1 and TRBJ1-2; a weak D match, TRBD1 (6 bases). V lost 0 bases, J lost 1 base, and 16 bases lay in between. CDR3 size: 17 residues. Germline-derived CDR1 and CDR2 are SGHRS and YFSETQ. In nucleotides, the CDR3 is TGCGCCAGCAGCTTGGTGGCACAGGGTTCAATTAACTATGGCTACACCTTC. This translates into CASSLVAQGSINYGYTF. Supplemented by reference TRBV5-1 and TRBJ1-2, the full variable domain reads KAGVTQTPRYLIKTRGQQVTLSCSPISGHRSVSWYQQTPGQGLQFLFEYFSETQRNKGNFPGRFSGRQFSNSRSEMNVSTLELGDSALYLCASSLVAQGSINYGYTFGSGTRLTVV.

This chain links TRBV9 with TRBJ2-3; D may be TRBD2 (5 bases). The ends were cut back, 0 bases at V and 11 bases at J, with 16 bases in the middle. The CDR3 spans 14 residues. Germline V lookup: CDR1 SGDLS, CDR2 YYNGEE. For the CDR3, the DNA is TGTGCCAGCAGCGTAGACGGGAACTTCCTGGGGCAGTATTTT. Translation: CASSVDGNFLGQYF.

The V call is TRBV6-2 or TRBV6-3, the J call TRBJ1-5; 12 bases match TRBD1. The CDR3 covers 18 residues. The V segment lost 5 bases and the J segment 0 bases; nucleotides outside the gene matches: 8. CDR1 and CDR2 (germline): MNHEY, SVGEGT. The CDR3 sequence is CASSLPGQGALSNQPQHF. CDR3 bases: TGTGCCAGCAGTCTCCCGGGACAGGGGGCCCTTAGCAATCAGCCCCAGCATTTT.

V and J are TRBV7-2 and TRBJ1-2; possibly TRBD1 for D (6 bases). Germline lookup yields CDR1 SGHTA and CDR2 FQGNSA. This CDR3 has 15 residues. Trimming left V 1 base short and J 4 bases short, with 13 bases between. The CDR3 here is CASSLERQAGYGYTF. DNA of the CDR3: TGTGCCAGCAGCTTAGAACGACAGGCCGGCTATGGCTACACCTTC.

This clone was observed a single time. The V gene is TRBV5-6, the J gene TRBJ2-7; TRBD2 matches at 8 bases. Germline CDR1 is SGHDT and CDR2 is YYEEEE. V gave up 2 bases and J gave up 4 bases; unmatched junction bases: 14. The CDR3 extends over 17 amino acids. CDR3 sequence (DNA): TGTGCCAGCAGCTTCACCCTAACTTCCGGGACTAGGTACGAGCAGTACTTC. It translates to CASSFTLTSGTRYEQYF.

V and J are TRBV6-6 and TRBJ2-7, with 10 bases matching TRBD2. The CDR3 is 15 residues long. V lost 5 bases and J lost 4; bases outside the gene matches: 8. Germline CDR1 MNHNY, CDR2 SVGAGI (reference sequence). CDR3 coding DNA: TGTGCCAGCAGTGACCCGGCTAGCGGGGGTTACGAGCAGTACTTC. Its protein product is CASSDPASGGYEQYF.

The CDR3 DNA reads TGCGCCAGCAGCCAAGACACAGGGCGCTACTTAGATACGCAGTATTTT. Translating it yields CASSQDTGRYLDTQYF. The chain combines TRBV4-3 with TRBJ2-3; D might be TRBD1 (6 bases). CDR3 length equals 16 residues. Germline CDR1 reads LGHNA; CDR2 reads YSLEER. V lost 0 bases to trimming and J lost 5 bases, with 15 bases between them.

This chain links TRBV2 with TRBJ1-4, with 7 positions matching TRBD1. The J segment lost 3 bases and the V segment lost 6 bases, leaving 7 bases of the junction unmatched. The CDR3 sequence is 15 residues long. CDR1 is SNHLY, CDR2 FYNNEI, per germline. For the CDR3, the DNA is TGTGCCAGCAGACAGGGGTTGGGAGCTAATGAAAAACTGTTTTTT. This translates into CASRQGLGANEKLFF. The full variable domain, rest sourced from reference TRBV2 and TRBJ1-4, is EPEVTQTPSHQVTQMGQEVILRCVPISNHLYFYWYRQILGQKVEFLVSFYNNEISEKSEIFDDQFSVERPDGSNFTLKIRSTKLEDSAMYFCASRQGLGANEKLFFGSGTQLSVL.

The sample holds a few counts of this clone. Distinct nucleotide sequences in the sample also encode this CDR3. The V call is TRBV30, the J call TRBJ1-2, with TRBD1 matching 7 bases. The V and J ends lost 5 bases and 4 bases, in that order; junction bases with no gene match: 7. The CDR3 consists of 13 residues. CDR1 is GTSNPN and CDR2 is SVGIG in the germline V gene (reference sequence). CDR3 amino acids: CAWGRDRPYGYTF. The CDR3 coding sequence is TGTGCCTGGGGCCGGGACAGACCCTATGGCTACACCTTC.

The genes are TRBV5-6 and TRBJ2-3; possible D gene TRBD2, 5 bases. Germline V gene lookup returns CDR1 SGHDT and CDR2 YYEEEE. The CDR3 length is 16 residues. Deletions cut 2 bases from V and 2 bases from J, with 15 bases between. The CDR3 bases are TGTGCCAGCAGCTTATCCGGGCTAGCCCTCACAGATACGCAGTATTTT. Translation: CASSLSGLALTDTQYF.

The chain is built from TRBV9 and TRBJ1-1; the D gene is possibly TRBD1 (6 bases). V was cut by 0 bases and J by 4 bases, with 10 bases left in between. The V gene's germline CDR1 is SGDLS and CDR2 YYNGEE. The CDR3 runs to 14 residues. DNA for the CDR3: TGTGCCAGCAGCGTAGTGGGCAGGGGCACTGAAGCTTTCTTT. This translates into CASSVVGRGTEAFF.